The 14 T cell receptor beta chains below were found in one sample sequenced in a study of prognosis after radiotherapy for stage I lung cancer. Two-round multiplex PCR, the amplification method, yielded TCR beta CDR3 from genomic DNA. Used in first-round PCR were primers specific to each TRBV and TRBJ gene. TCRdb re-called the multiplex PCR reads through MiXCR, storing one row per CDR3 protein. The table lists approximately 28,000 distinct CDR3 sequences, around 38% of them singletons. Sequences were derived from PBMCs, sampled before or after stereotactic body radiation therapy (not recorded which). The receptors stem from a donor aged 50 or older with non-small cell lung cancer.

This clonotype was observed many times. This chain uses TRBV30 with TRBJ2-1; tentatively, D is TRBD1 (6 bases). Germline assignment: CDR1 GTSNPN and CDR2 SVGIG (reference sequence). Between the trimmed V and J ends, which lost 1 base and 15 bases, there was a span of 13 bases. CDR3 size: 11 residues. This CDR3 is CAWSGNRVAFF. The CDR3 nucleotides read TGTGCCTGGAGTGGGAACAGGGTTGCGTTCTTC.

As for this clonotype: Since a far larger clone is one base different, this is likely a read error. CDR3 sequence: CASRPLHDPNYGYTF. CDR3 in DNA: TGTGCCAGCAGACCCCTACACGACCCTAACTATGGCTACACCTTC. The chain uses TRBV6-2 or TRBV6-3 and TRBJ1-2; D not certain. Germline assignment: CDR1 MNHEY and CDR2 SVGEGT. Trimming removed 6 bases from V and 0 bases from J, with 14 bases in between. The CDR3 runs to 15 residues.

The sample holds many counts of this clonotype. The rearrangement uses TRBV4-3 and TRBJ2-3; D uncertain. Per germline, CDR1 LGHNA and CDR2 YSLEER. Trimming pared 0 bases from V and 2 bases from J, leaving 6 bases between. CDR3 length: 14 residues. Written as DNA, the CDR3 is TGCGCCAGCAGCCAAGACCACCACACAGATACGCAGTATTTT. Protein: CASSQDHHTDTQYF.

This clonotype has ten or more counts. The chain joins TRBV6-1 to TRBJ2-7; D is possibly TRBD1 (6 bases). The CDR3 length is 13 residues. The ends were cut back, 5 bases at V and 2 bases at J, with 10 bases in the middle. Germline CDR1 and CDR2: MNHNS and SASEGT. DNA for the CDR3: TGTGCCAGCAGTACGGACAGAACCTACGAGCAGTACTTC. Encoded protein: CASSTDRTYEQYF.

This clonotype showed up many times. The rearrangement joins TRBV20-1 to TRBJ1-6; tentative D call: TRBD1 (6 bases). V lost 6 bases and J 3 bases, leaving 15 bases between the germline ends. CDR1 and CDR2 from the germline V gene are DFQATT and SNEGSKA (reference sequence). This CDR3 is 15 amino acids long. The DNA of the CDR3 is TGCAGTGCCCCTGGGGGGGCGGGCTATAATTCACCCCTCCACTTT. This encodes CSAPGGAGYNSPLHF.

Ten or more counts support this clonotype. This chain links TRBV2 with TRBJ1-1; D not certain. CDR3 size: 18 residues. Germline V gives CDR1 SNHLY, CDR2 FYNNEI. V lost 0 bases, J lost 0 bases, and 17 bases lay in between. In DNA form, the CDR3 reads TGTGCCAGCAGTGAAGCTCAATTTTGGGAGACCATGAACACTGAAGCTTTCTTT. Translation gives CASSEAQFWETMNTEAFF.

Worth noting for this clonotype: This is likely an artifact of a read error, given a far larger clone one base away. This chain links TRBV28 with TRBJ2-1, with 8 bases aligning to TRBD2. J gave up 3 bases and V 6 bases, and 10 bases lay outside the gene matches. The CDR3 runs 16 residues. Germline CDR1 and CDR2: MDHEN and SYDVKM. CDR3 region: CASSQKGGGYYNEQFF. CDR3 DNA: TGTGCCAGCAGCCAGAAGGGCGGGGGGTACTACAATGAGCAGTTCTTC.

The CDR3 nucleotides read TGTGCCAGCAGCCCGGGGTATAGCACAGATACGCAGTATTTT. As protein: CASSPGYSTDTQYF. The chain joins TRBV12-3 or TRBV12-4 to TRBJ2-3; D perhaps matches TRBD2 (5 bases). The CDR3 has 14 residues. Deletions cut 6 bases from V and 0 bases from J, with 10 bases between.

About this clonotype itself: A much larger clone lies a single base off, so this may be a read error. The chain employs TRBV6-2 or TRBV6-3 and TRBJ2-2; TRBD1 aligns across 7 bases. Unmatched junction bases numbered 14, after V lost 6 bases and J lost 10 bases. CDR3 size: 15 residues. Germline CDR1 reads MNHEY; CDR2 reads SVGEGT. The CDR3 bases are TGTGCCAGCAGGACCGGGACAGACGTCTCCGTGGAGCTGTTTTTT. This translates into CASRTGTDVSVELFF.

This clonotype was counted ten times or more. The CDR3 is CSARGDNQPQHF. Written as DNA, the CDR3 is TGCAGTGCTAGGGGGGACAATCAGCCCCAGCATTTT. The J gene is TRBJ1-5, the V gene TRBV20-1, with D perhaps matching TRBD1 (5 bases). This CDR3 region has 12 residues. V gave up 3 bases and J gave up 3 bases, with 6 bases separating them. Germline V gene lookup returns CDR1 DFQATT and CDR2 SNEGSKA (reference sequence).

This clonotype was counted ten times or more. The chain combines TRBV7-9 with TRBJ1-4, with 7 bases lining up with TRBD1. The V segment lost 5 bases and the J segment 7 bases; nucleotides outside the gene matches: 7. The germline CDR1 and CDR2 sequences are SEHNR and FQNEAQ (reference sequence). The CDR3 is made up of 14 amino acids. The CDR3 loop reads CASSPPGGSEKLFF. The CDR3 DNA sequence: TGTGCCAGCAGCCCACCAGGGGGAAGTGAAAAACTGTTTTTT.

Of note for this clonotype: A junction end diverges from the germline sequence, so it may reflect a read error. V gene TRBV5-1 combines with J gene TRBJ1-4; the D is unclear. In germline, CDR1 is SGHRS, CDR2 YFSETQ. The CDR3 is 13 residues long. CDR3 nucleotide sequence: TGCGCCAGCAGCTTACAGTGGGCTGAAAAACTGCTTTTT. Protein sequence: CASSLQWAEKLLF.

This clonotype appeared a few times. This clone may be a read error of a much larger clone one base away. The V and J genes are TRBV14 and TRBJ2-5; D is ambiguous. The CDR3 consists of 12 residues. The V gene's germline CDR1 is SGHDN and CDR2 FVKESK. CDR3 amino acids: CAGSQVGETQYF. The CDR3 nucleotides read TGTGCCGGCAGCCAAGTCGGCGAGACCCAGTACTTC. The full variable domain, in which reference TRBV14 and TRBJ2-5 provide the parts outside the CDR3, is EAGVTQFPSHSVIEKGQTVTLRCDPISGHDNLYWYRRVMGKEIKFLLHFVKESKQDESGMPNNRFLAERTGGTYSTLKVQPAELEDSGVYFCAGSQVGETQYFGPGTRLLVL.

Ten or more counts support this clonotype. The rearrangement joins TRBV5-1 to TRBJ2-4; D not certain. V was pared by 1 base and J by 1 base, with 12 bases between. Germline CDR1 SGHRS, CDR2 YFSETQ. The CDR3 covers 16 residues. CDR3 DNA sequence: TGCGCCAGCAGCTTGTATGTACCGGGCGCCAAAAACATTCAGTACTTC. Protein sequence: CASSLYVPGAKNIQYF.